This passage covers 15 T cell receptor beta chains from one sample sequenced in a study of shared clonotypes between healthy human individuals (dated by TCRdb to 2020 to 2022). Library construction relied on the immunoSEQ multiplex PCR assay. In TCRdb, the immuneACCESS table is reduced to in-frame sequences with V and J assigned. These tables do not hold every clone; where another copy was compared, an unresolved V gene accounts for under half, and the others remain unexplained. Across this sample there are about 2.4 million clones, with 90% to 95% seen only once. Around 0.14% of the sample goes to the ten largest clones. Sequenced input: naive CD4+ T cells sorted from blood. The intended sense of this specimen's cell subset or site label: CD45RA+ positively selected. These receptors all stem from a man younger than 35 in good health.

The rearrangement uses TRBV18 and TRBJ1-5; no clear D gene. There are 15 residues in the CDR3. V was pared by 3 bases and J by 1 base, with 10 bases between. The V gene's germline CDR1 is KGHSH and CDR2 LQKENI. CDR3 sequence (DNA): TGTGCCAGCTCACCTCAATCGGTCAGCAATCAGCCCCAGCATTTT. This gives the protein CASSPQSVSNQPQHF.

The rearrangement links TRBV16 to TRBJ2-1, with TRBD1 matching over 10 bases. Per germline, CDR1 KGHSY and CDR2 FQNENV. V lost 3 bases and J lost 5; bases outside the gene matches: 4. This CDR3 contains 15 residues. Here the CDR3 DNA reads TGTGCCAGCAGCCATCAAGGACAGGGGGACAATGAGCAGTTCTTC. The encoded protein is CASSHQGQGDNEQFF.

A note on this clone: Other DNA sequences in this specimen translate into the identical CDR3. J is TRBJ2-3 and V is TRBV5-1, with D tentatively TRBD2 (6 bases). Trimming took off 2 bases at V and 1 base at J, with 14 bases between the two ends. Germline values: CDR1 SGHRS, CDR2 YFSETQ. The CDR3 extends over 16 amino acids. In DNA form, the CDR3 reads TGCGCCAGCAGCTTAGAGCCTTCGGGGGGCACAGATACGCAGTATTTT. Translation: CASSLEPSGGTDTQYF.

This chain links TRBV28 with TRBJ2-3; D possibly matches TRBD1 or TRBD2 (5 bases each). The germline V and J ends were trimmed by 5 bases and 7 bases, with 13 bases remaining between them. Per the germline V gene, CDR1 is MDHEN and CDR2 is SYDVKM. The CDR3 has 13 amino acids. Here the CDR3 reads CASSTGGRNTQYF. For the CDR3, the DNA is TGTGCCAGCAGTACTGGGGGTAGGAATACGCAGTATTTT.

This chain uses TRBV5-1 with TRBJ1-4; 8 bases match TRBD1. CDR1 SGHRS and CDR2 YFSETQ come from the germline V gene. This CDR3 has 14 residues. Trimming at V came to 3 bases and at J to 8 bases, leaving 6 bases not matched to a gene. CDR3 sequence (DNA): TGCGCCAGCAGCTCGGACAGGGTCGGAGAAAAACTGTTTTTT. This translates into CASSSDRVGEKLFF.

This clone was counted a few times. The CDR3 loop is CASSLEVTEGYTF. The CDR3 coding sequence is TGTGCCAGCAGCTTGGAGGTCACGGAGGGCTACACCTTC. The V gene is TRBV5-5, the J gene TRBJ1-2, with D unresolved. Trimming shortened V by 0 bases and J by 8 bases, and 11 bases separated the two germline ends. The germline gives CDR1 SGHKS, CDR2 YYEKEE (reference sequence). The CDR3 is 13 residues long.

The chain employs TRBV18 and TRBJ1-3; D may be TRBD1 (5 bases). Germline V gene sequence: CDR1 KGHSH, CDR2 LQKENI. The CDR3 covers 14 residues. V was cut by 3 bases and J by 1 base, with 7 bases left in between. The CDR3 is CASSPGQSGNTIYF. For the CDR3, the DNA is TGTGCCAGCTCACCGGGGCAGTCTGGAAACACCATATATTTT.

The rearrangement uses TRBV12-5 and TRBJ1-2; 9 bases fit TRBD1. Germline trimming cut 6 bases from V and 0 bases from J; bases unmatched to any gene: 11. The germline gives CDR1 LGHNT, CDR2 FRNRAP. The CDR3 is 17 residues long. The CDR3 spells CASGDGQGLYTNYGYTF. The CDR3 coding sequence is TGTGCTAGTGGCGATGGACAGGGGCTCTATACTAACTATGGCTACACCTTC.

This clone was observed a few times. This specimen includes other DNA sequences encoding the same CDR3. The V call is TRBV2, the J call TRBJ1-5; TRBD1 is a possible D gene (5 bases). Germline CDR1 reads SNHLY; CDR2 reads FYNNEI. The CDR3 has 15 amino acids. V gave up 4 bases and J gave up 0 bases, with 10 bases separating them. The DNA for the CDR3 is TGTGCCAGCAGTGGGGAAGGGGATAGCAATCAGCCCCAGCATTTT. This gives the protein CASSGEGDSNQPQHF.

Here the CDR3 reads CASSKDRDRDPETQYF. DNA for the CDR3: TGTGCCAGCAGCAAAGATAGGGACCGTGATCCAGAGACCCAGTACTTC. V is TRBV21-1 and J is TRBJ2-5. TRBV21-1 is marked as a pseudogene. This CDR3 spans 16 amino acids.

This chain connects TRBV7-9 to TRBJ1-6; 8 positions agree with TRBD1. The CDR3 length is 17 residues. Germline values: CDR1 SEHNR, CDR2 FQNEAQ (reference sequence). Trimming cost V 4 bases and J 8 bases; bases outside gene matches: 13. The CDR3 DNA reads TGTGCCAGCAGCTCAACCGACAGGGGTAGTAAGGATTCACCCCTCCACTTT. Translation gives CASSSTDRGSKDSPLHF.

This chain connects TRBV30 to TRBJ1-2; D unclear. Per the germline V gene, CDR1 is GTSNPN and CDR2 is SVGIG (reference sequence). The V gene lost 4 bases and the J gene lost 4 bases, with 16 bases spanning the gap. The CDR3 consists of 14 residues. The CDR3 sequence is CAWTSQQGGYGYTF. The CDR3 DNA sequence: TGTGCCTGGACCAGTCAGCAAGGAGGCTATGGCTACACCTTC.

The chain uses TRBV6-5 and TRBJ2-6; TRBD1 matches at 7 bases. CDR1 and CDR2 from the germline V gene are MNHEY and SVGAGI. This CDR3 is built from 16 residues. The V segment lost 4 bases and the J segment 4 bases; nucleotides outside the gene matches: 7. In nucleotides, the CDR3 is TGTGCCAGCAGTTCCCCACAGGGGATGGGGGCCAACGTCCTGACTTTC. This codes for CASSSPQGMGANVLTF.

V and J are TRBV14 and TRBJ1-4; weak D call: TRBD1 (6 bases). The germline gives CDR1 SGHDN, CDR2 FVKESK. The CDR3 is 14 residues long. Trimming removed 2 bases at V and 6 bases at J, with 10 bases between. In DNA, the CDR3 is TGTGCCAGCAGCCAAAGCAGGGGATATGAAAAACTGTTTTTT. Encoded protein: CASSQSRGYEKLFF.

The chain employs TRBV29-1 and TRBJ2-5; D not certain. The CDR3 has 12 amino acids. V gave up 6 bases and J gave up 2 bases, with 10 bases separating them. CDR1 is SQVTM, CDR2 ANQGSEA, per germline. CDR3: CSVLPLQETQYF. CDR3 nucleotide sequence: TGCAGCGTCCTACCCCTGCAAGAGACCCAGTACTTC.